Presented here are 3 T cell receptor beta chains from one specimen sequenced in a study of blood T cell repertoires in COVID-19. The protocol was immunoSEQ multiplex PCR, while the TCRdb copy is restricted to in-frame clones and leaves out a portion. The data contain 150,000 to 200,000 clones, more than 70% of them singletons. Material: peripheral blood. All receptors come from a man aged 35 to 55 with active or convalescent COVID-19.

This rearrangement joins TRBV7-9 to TRBJ2-3; TRBD1 matches at 8 bases. Germline CDR1 and CDR2: SEHNR and FQNEAQ (reference sequence). The CDR3 is 11 residues long. V dropped 7 bases and J dropped 14; count of bases not matched to a gene: 8. CDR3 sequence reads: CASIGQDRAYF. In DNA form, the CDR3 reads TGTGCCAGCATTGGTCAGGACAGGGCGTATTTT.

The rearrangement links TRBV14 to TRBJ2-7, with 7 bases identical to TRBD2. Unmatched junction bases numbered 14, after V lost 1 base and J lost 5 bases. The length of the CDR3 is 17 residues. From germline, CDR1 is SGHDN and CDR2 FVKESK. DNA for the CDR3: TGTGCCAGCAGCCAAGGTGGGGACGGGGGGACCCCCCACGAGCAGTACTTC. Translating it yields CASSQGGDGGTPHEQYF.

CDR3 loop: CASGSSTGGEKLFF. The CDR3 nucleotides are TGTGCCAGCGGGTCTTCGACAGGGGGTGAAAAACTGTTTTTT. The chain recombines TRBV5-4 with TRBJ1-4, with 9 bases lining up with TRBD1. Looked up from germline, CDR1 is SGHNT and CDR2 is YYREEE (reference sequence). This CDR3 has 14 residues. J was trimmed by 7 bases and V by 7 bases; bases with no gene match: 8.